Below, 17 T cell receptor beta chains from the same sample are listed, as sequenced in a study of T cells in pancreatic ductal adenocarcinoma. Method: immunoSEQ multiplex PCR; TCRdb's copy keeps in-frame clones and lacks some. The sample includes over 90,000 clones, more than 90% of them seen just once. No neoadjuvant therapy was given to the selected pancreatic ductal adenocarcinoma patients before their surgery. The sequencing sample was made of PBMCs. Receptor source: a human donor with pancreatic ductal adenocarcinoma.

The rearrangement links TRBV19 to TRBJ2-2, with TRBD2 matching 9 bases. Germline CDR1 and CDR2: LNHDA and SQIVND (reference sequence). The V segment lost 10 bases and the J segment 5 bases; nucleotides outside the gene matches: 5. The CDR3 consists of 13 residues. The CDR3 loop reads CATSSGTTGELFF. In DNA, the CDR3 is TGTGCCACTTCTAGCGGGACTACCGGGGAGCTGTTTTTT.

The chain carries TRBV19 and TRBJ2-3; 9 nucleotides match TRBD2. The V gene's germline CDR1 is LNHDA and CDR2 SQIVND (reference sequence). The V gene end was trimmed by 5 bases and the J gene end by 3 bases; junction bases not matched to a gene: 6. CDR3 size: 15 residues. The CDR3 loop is CASSLLAGVTDTQYF. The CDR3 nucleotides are TGTGCCAGTAGTTTATTAGCGGGAGTTACAGATACGCAGTATTTT.

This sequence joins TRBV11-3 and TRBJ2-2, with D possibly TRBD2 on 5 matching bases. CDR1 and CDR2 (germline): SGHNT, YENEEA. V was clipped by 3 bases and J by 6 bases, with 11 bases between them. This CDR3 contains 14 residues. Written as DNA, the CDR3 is TGTGCCAGCAGCTTTACGGGGTCGGCCGGGGAGCTGTTTTTT. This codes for CASSFTGSAGELFF.

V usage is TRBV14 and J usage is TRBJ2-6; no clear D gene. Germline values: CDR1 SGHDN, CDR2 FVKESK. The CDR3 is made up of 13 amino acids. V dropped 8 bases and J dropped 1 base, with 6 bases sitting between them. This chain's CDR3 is CASSISGANVLTF. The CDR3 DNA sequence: TGTGCCAGCTCTATTTCTGGGGCCAACGTCCTGACTTTC.

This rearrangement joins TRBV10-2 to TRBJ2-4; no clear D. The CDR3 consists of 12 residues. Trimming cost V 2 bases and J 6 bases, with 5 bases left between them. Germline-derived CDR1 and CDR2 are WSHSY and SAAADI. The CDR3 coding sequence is TGCGCCAGCAGTGAGGTCGGAAACATTCAGTACTTC. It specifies CASSEVGNIQYF.

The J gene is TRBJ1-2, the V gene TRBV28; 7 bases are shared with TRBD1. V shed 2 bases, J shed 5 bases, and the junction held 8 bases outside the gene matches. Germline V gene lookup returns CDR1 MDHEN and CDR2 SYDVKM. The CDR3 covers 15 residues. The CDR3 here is CASSLPTQGGYGYTF. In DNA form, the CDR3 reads TGTGCCAGCAGTTTACCAACCCAGGGGGGATATGGCTACACCTTC.

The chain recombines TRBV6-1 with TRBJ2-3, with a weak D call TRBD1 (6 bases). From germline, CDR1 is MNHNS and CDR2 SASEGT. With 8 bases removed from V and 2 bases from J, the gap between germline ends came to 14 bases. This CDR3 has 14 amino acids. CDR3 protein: CASSQGPATDTQYF. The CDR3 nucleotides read TGTGCCAGCTCCCAGGGGCCGGCCACAGATACGCAGTATTTT.

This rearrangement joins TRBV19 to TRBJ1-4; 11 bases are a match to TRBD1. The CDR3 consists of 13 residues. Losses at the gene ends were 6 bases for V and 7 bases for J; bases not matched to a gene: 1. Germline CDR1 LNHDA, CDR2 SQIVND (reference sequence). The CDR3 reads CASSGQGAEKLFF. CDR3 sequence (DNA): TGTGCCAGTAGCGGACAGGGGGCTGAAAAACTGTTTTTT.

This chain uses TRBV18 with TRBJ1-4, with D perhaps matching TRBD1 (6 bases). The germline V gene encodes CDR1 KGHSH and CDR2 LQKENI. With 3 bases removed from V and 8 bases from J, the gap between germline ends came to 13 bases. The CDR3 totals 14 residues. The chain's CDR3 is CASSPSRGTEKLFF. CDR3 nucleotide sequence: TGTGCCAGCTCACCGTCCAGGGGTACCGAAAAACTGTTTTTT.

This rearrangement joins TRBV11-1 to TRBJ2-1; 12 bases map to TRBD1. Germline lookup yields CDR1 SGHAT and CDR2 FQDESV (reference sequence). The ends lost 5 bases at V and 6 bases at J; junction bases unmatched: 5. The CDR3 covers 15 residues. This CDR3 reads CASSLRDRGRNEQFF. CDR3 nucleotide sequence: TGTGCCAGCAGCCTCCGGGACAGGGGGCGCAATGAGCAGTTCTTC.

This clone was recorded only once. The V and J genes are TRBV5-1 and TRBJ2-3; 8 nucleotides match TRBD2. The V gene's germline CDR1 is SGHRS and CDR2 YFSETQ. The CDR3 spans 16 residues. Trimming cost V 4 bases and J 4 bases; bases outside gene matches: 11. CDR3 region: CASSKAGDGVADTQYF. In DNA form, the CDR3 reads TGCGCCAGCAGCAAAGCGGGAGATGGGGTAGCAGATACGCAGTATTTT. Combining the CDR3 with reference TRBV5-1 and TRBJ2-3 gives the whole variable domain KAGVTQTPRYLIKTRGQQVTLSCSPISGHRSVSWYQQTPGQGLQFLFEYFSETQRNKGNFPGRFSGRQFSNSRSEMNVSTLELGDSALYLCASSKAGDGVADTQYFGPGTRLTVL.

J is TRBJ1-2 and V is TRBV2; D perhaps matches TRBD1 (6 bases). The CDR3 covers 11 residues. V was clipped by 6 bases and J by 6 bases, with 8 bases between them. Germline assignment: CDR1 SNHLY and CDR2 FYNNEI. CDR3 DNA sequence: TGTGCCAGCAGGAACAGGGATGGCTACACCTTC. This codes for CASRNRDGYTF.

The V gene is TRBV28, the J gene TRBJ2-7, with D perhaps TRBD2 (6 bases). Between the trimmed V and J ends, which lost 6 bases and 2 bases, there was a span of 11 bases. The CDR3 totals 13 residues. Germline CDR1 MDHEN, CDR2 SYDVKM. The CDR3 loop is CASSRDSPYEQYF. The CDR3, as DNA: TGTGCCAGCAGCCGGGACTCACCCTACGAGCAGTACTTC.

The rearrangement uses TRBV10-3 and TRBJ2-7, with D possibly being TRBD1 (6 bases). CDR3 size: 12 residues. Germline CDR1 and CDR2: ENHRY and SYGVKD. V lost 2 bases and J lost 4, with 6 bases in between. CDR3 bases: TGTGCCATCAGTGAGGACAGGTACGAGCAGTACTTC. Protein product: CAISEDRYEQYF.

The CDR3 region has the DNA TGTGCCAGCAGTGAAATATCGACTAGAACCTACGGTGAGCAGTTCTTC. Translation: CASSEISTRTYGEQFF. The V call is TRBV6-1, the J call TRBJ2-1; tentative D call: TRBD2 (6 bases). This CDR3 is built from 16 residues. V gave up 2 bases and J gave up 9 bases, with 20 bases separating them. Germline CDR1 MNHNS, CDR2 SASEGT.

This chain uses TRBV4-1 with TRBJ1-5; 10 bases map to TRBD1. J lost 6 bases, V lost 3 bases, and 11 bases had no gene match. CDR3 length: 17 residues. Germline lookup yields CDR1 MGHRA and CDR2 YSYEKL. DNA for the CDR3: TGCGCCAGCAGCCACTCGATCCGGGACAGGGGCGGTCAGCCCCAGCATTTT. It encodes CASSHSIRDRGGQPQHF.

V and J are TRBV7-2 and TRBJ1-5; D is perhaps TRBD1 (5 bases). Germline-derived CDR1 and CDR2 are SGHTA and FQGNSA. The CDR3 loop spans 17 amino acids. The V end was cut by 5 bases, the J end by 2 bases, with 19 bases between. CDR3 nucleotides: TGTGCCAGCAGCGCATACTCGAGGGGACTCGGCAATCAGCCCCAGCATTTT. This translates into CASSAYSRGLGNQPQHF.